This TCR beta chain was sequenced for a study of vaccination effects on CD4 cells after COVID-19. The data were produced by immunoSEQ multiplex PCR, yet TCRdb's version contains in-frame clones alone and is incomplete. The sample has tens of thousands of clones, just under 75% seen once; the top ten hold less than 2%. Antigen-specific CD4+ T cells expanded by the ViraFEST assay with viral peptide pools were then sequenced. A 10-day culture period preceded the isolation of CD4+ T cells. The vaccine given was either BNT162b2 or mRNA-1273, in two doses. None of these healthy vaccinees had been infected with SARS-CoV-2 before vaccination. As to this clone: Its antigen is still unknown.

This TCR was sampled from a human donor who received a COVID-19 vaccine. The sequencing used CD4+ T cells from PBMCs cultured with HCoV-229E spike peptides, collected after COVID-19 vaccination.

CDR3 loop: CASSRTANYGYTF. The CDR3 nucleotides read TGTGCCAGTAGTAGAACAGCTAACTATGGCTACACCTTC. The genes are TRBV19 and TRBJ1-2; D unclear. Per germline, CDR1 LNHDA and CDR2 SQIVND (reference sequence). V was clipped by 4 bases and J by 0 bases, with 6 bases between them. The CDR3 spans 13 residues.